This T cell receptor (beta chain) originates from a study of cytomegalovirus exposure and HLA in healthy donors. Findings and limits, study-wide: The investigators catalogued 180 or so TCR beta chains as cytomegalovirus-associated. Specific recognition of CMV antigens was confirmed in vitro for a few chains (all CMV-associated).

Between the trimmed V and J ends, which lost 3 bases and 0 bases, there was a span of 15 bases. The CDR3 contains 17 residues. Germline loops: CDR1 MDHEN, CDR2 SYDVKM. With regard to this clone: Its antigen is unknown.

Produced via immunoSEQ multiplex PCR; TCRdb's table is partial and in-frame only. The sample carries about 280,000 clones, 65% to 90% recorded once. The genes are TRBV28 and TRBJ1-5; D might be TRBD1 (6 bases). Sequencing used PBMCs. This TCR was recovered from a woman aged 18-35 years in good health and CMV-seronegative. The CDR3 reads CASSFRLGGASNQPQHF. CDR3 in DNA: TGTGCCAGCAGTTTTCGTCTTGGGGGGGCTAGCAATCAGCCCCAGCATTTT.